A single sample is the source of the 19 T cell receptor beta chains below, sequenced in a study of CD8+CD57+ T cells in acquired aplastic anemia. The template for TCR beta VDJ and CDR3 sequence profiling was genomic DNA. One entry per CDR3 protein, called by TCRdb with MiXCR from the reads. This sample carries 150,000 to 200,000 distinct CDR3 sequences, roughly 47% of them seen once, and the ten largest clones take about 1.1%. Material for sequencing was sorted CD4+, CD8+, or CD8+CD57+ T cells (not recorded which) from PBMCs. All receptors derive from a human donor in good health.

This rearrangement joins TRBV7-2 to TRBJ2-7, with a weak D call TRBD2 (6 bases). This CDR3 has 14 amino acids. Germline CDR1 is SGHTA and CDR2 is FQGNSA. With 4 bases removed from V and 2 bases from J, the gap between germline ends came to 12 bases. CDR3 DNA sequence: TGTGCCAGCAGCTCGGGACTCAACACCTACGAGCAGTACTTC. This translates into CASSSGLNTYEQYF.

This clonotype was seen repeatedly, ten times or more. V and J are TRBV19 and TRBJ2-7; D is perhaps TRBD2 (5 bases). Trimming removed 1 base at V and 6 bases at J, with 13 bases between. CDR3 size: 14 residues. Germline CDR1 LNHDA, CDR2 SQIVND (reference sequence). CDR3 sequence (DNA): TGTGCCAGTAGTATAGGACTACGCACGAGCGAGCAGTACTTC. Protein sequence: CASSIGLRTSEQYF.

Of note for this clonotype: One base away lies a much larger clone, so this may be a sequencing read error. The V gene is TRBV20-1, the J gene TRBJ1-6; D gene uncertain. Per germline, CDR1 DFQATT and CDR2 SNEGSKA (reference sequence). Trimming shortened V by 7 bases and J by 9 bases, and 16 bases separated the two germline ends. This CDR3 has 13 amino acids. The CDR3 sequence is CSVRTSNISPLHF. The CDR3 nucleotides read TGCAGTGTCAGGACCTCAAATATTTCACCCCTCCACTTT.

The V and J genes are TRBV9 and TRBJ2-7, with 7 bases aligning to TRBD1. This CDR3 spans 16 amino acids. CDR1 is SGDLS, CDR2 YYNGEE, per germline. V lost 0 bases, J lost 1 base, and 7 bases stayed unmatched. The CDR3 loop is CASSVGSGGQSYEQYF. The DNA for the CDR3 is TGTGCCAGCAGCGTAGGTAGTGGGGGACAGTCCTACGAGCAGTACTTC. Based on the CDR3 plus reference TRBV9 and TRBJ2-7, the full variable domain is DSGVTQTPKHLITATGQRVTLRCSPRSGDLSVYWYQQSLDQGLQFLIQYYNGEERAKGNILERFSAQQFPDLHSELNLSSLELGDSALYFCASSVGSGGQSYEQYFGPGTRLTVT.

This clonotype appeared many times. The chain carries TRBV7-9 and TRBJ2-1; D is perhaps TRBD1 (6 bases). The ends were cut back, 6 bases at V and 10 bases at J, with 13 bases in the middle. The CDR3 has 12 residues. CDR1 is SEHNR, CDR2 FQNEAQ, per germline (reference sequence). The CDR3 spells CASSLQGGEQFF. The CDR3 region has the DNA TGTGCCAGCAGTTTACAGGGCGGAGAGCAGTTCTTC.

This clonotype appeared a few times. This chain connects TRBV6-1 to TRBJ2-3; D may be TRBD1 (5 bases). Deletions cut 5 bases from V and 0 bases from J, with 9 bases between. CDR1 and CDR2 from the germline V gene are MNHNS and SASEGT. The CDR3 totals 14 residues. Here the CDR3 DNA reads TGTGCCAGCAGTCAGGACAAAAGCACAGATACGCAGTATTTT. Translation: CASSQDKSTDTQYF.

This clonotype was recorded at least ten times. The rearrangement uses TRBV19 and TRBJ2-7; TRBD2 aligns across 10 bases. The CDR3 extends over 15 amino acids. Trimming removed 6 bases from V and 4 bases from J; junction bases left unmatched: 9. From germline, CDR1 is LNHDA and CDR2 SQIVND (reference sequence). CDR3 nucleotides: TGTGCCAGTAGCCTCCGTGTTAGCGGGGGGTACGAGCAGTACTTC. Residues: CASSLRVSGGYEQYF.

The J gene is TRBJ2-3, the V gene TRBV10-3, with 8 bases identical to TRBD2. The germline V gene encodes CDR1 ENHRY and CDR2 SYGVKD. This CDR3 spans 16 amino acids. Trimming took 1 base from V and 4 from J; bases not matched to a gene: 7. The CDR3 DNA follows: TGTGCCATCAGTGAGTTGGCGGGGGGCACAGCAGATACGCAGTATTTT. It encodes CAISELAGGTADTQYF.

This CDR3 reads CASRWDTCEQYF. For the CDR3, the DNA is TGTGCCAGCAGGTGGGACACCTGCGAGCAGTACTTC. V usage is TRBV5-6 and J usage is TRBJ2-7; D possibly corresponds to TRBD1 (6 bases). The V end lost 5 bases, the J end lost 6 bases, and 12 bases lay between the germline ends. There are 12 residues in the CDR3. Germline CDR1 SGHDT, CDR2 YYEEEE.

There are many counts of this clonotype. The rearrangement links TRBV20-1 to TRBJ1-1; weak D call: TRBD1 (6 bases). Germline V gene sequence: CDR1 DFQATT, CDR2 SNEGSKA (reference sequence). Trimming pared 2 bases from V and 0 bases from J, leaving 13 bases between. This CDR3 region has 15 residues. The CDR3 sequence is CSARLQGTVNTEAFF. CDR3 sequence (DNA): TGCAGTGCTAGACTCCAGGGGACTGTGAACACTGAAGCTTTCTTT.

The chain has TRBV24-1 and TRBJ1-5, with D hard to call. CDR3 length equals 12 residues. Germline loops: CDR1 KGHDR, CDR2 SFDVKD. V lost 3 bases and J lost 6, with 5 bases in between. In DNA form, the CDR3 reads TGTGCCACCAGTGATCCGCCTCAGCCCCAGCATTTT. Residues: CATSDPPQPQHF.

Many counts were recorded for this clonotype. The rearrangement links TRBV7-8 to TRBJ2-3, with unresolved D. The germline V gene has CDR1 SGHVS and CDR2 FQNEAQ. V dropped 1 base and J dropped 5 bases, with 10 bases sitting between them. The CDR3 is 14 residues long. CDR3 protein: CASSLDVHRDTQYF. In DNA, the CDR3 is TGTGCCAGCAGCTTAGATGTCCACCGAGATACGCAGTATTTT.

This clonotype was counted once. The chain has TRBV5-5 and TRBJ2-5; 9 nucleotides agree with TRBD2. TRBJ2-1 matches the DNA end more closely, so the J call is doubtful. The CDR3 covers 15 residues. Germline CDR1 is SGHKS and CDR2 is YYEKEE (reference sequence). This CDR3 reads CASSSVTSGYNEQFF. DNA of the CDR3: TGTGCCAGCAGCTCCGTGACTAGCGGATACAATGAGCAGTTCTTC.

This clonotype showed up just a few times. V gene TRBV5-6 combines with J gene TRBJ2-2; 7 positions agree with TRBD2. CDR1 and CDR2 from the germline V gene are SGHDT and YYEEEE. The CDR3 loop spans 17 amino acids. V lost 0 bases to trimming and J lost 1 base; unmatched junction nucleotides: 6. Written as DNA, the CDR3 is TGTGCCAGCAGCTTGGGCGGGGGAAACTTGAACACCGGGGAGCTGTTTTTT. The encoded protein is CASSLGGGNLNTGELFF.

On this clonotype itself: This could be a read error, since a much larger clone is one nucleotide away. The gene calls are TRBV5-5 and TRBJ2-2; 8 nucleotides agree with TRBD2. This CDR3 contains 16 residues. Germline-derived CDR1 and CDR2 are SGHKS and YYEKEE (reference sequence). CDR3 nucleotides: TGTACCAGCAGCTTGGAACTAGCGGTGAACACCGGGGAGCTGTTTTTT. Translated, it gives CTSSLELAVNTGELFF.

Worth noting for this clonotype: This may stem from a read error, because a much larger clone lies one nucleotide away. J is TRBJ2-3 and V is TRBV4-3, with unresolved D. V dropped 0 bases and J dropped 1 base, with 14 bases sitting between them. Per germline, CDR1 LGHNA and CDR2 YSLEER. CDR3 length: 17 residues. The DNA of the CDR3 is TGCGCCAGCAGCCAAGATCCTATGGGAACCCGCACAGATACGCAGTATTTT. Its translation is CASSQDPMGTRTDTQYF.

The V gene is TRBV4-1, the J gene TRBJ1-2; D call uncertain. Trimming removed 0 bases from V and 3 bases from J, with 14 bases in between. The CDR3 has 16 residues. CDR1 and CDR2 (germline): MGHRA, YSYEKL. CDR3 protein: CASSQEMRVAYYGYTF. In nucleotides, the CDR3 is TGCGCCAGCAGCCAAGAAATGAGGGTAGCATACTATGGCTACACCTTC.

This clonotype has only one observation. The junction departs from germline at one end; a sequencing error may be responsible. This chain links TRBV14 with TRBJ2-3; D remains unclear. Germline V gene sequence: CDR1 SGHDN, CDR2 FVKESK. The CDR3 contains 13 residues. The CDR3 protein is CASSQEKADTQYF. In DNA form, the CDR3 reads TGTGCCAGCAGCCAAGAGAAGGCTGATACGCAGTATTTC. The complete variable domain, with remaining parts taken from reference TRBV14 and TRBJ2-3, reads EAGVTQFPSHSVIEKGQTVTLRCDPISGHDNLYWYRRVMGKEIKFLLHFVKESKQDESGMPNNRFLAERTGGTYSTLKVQPAELEDSGVYFCASSQEKADTQYFGPGTRLTVL.

This clonotype has at least ten counts. This chain links TRBV12-3 or TRBV12-4 with TRBJ2-7; perhaps TRBD1 as D (5 bases). Trimming cost V 3 bases and J 6 bases, with 9 bases left between them. This CDR3 has 12 residues. CDR3 bases: TGTGCCAGCAGTTTGCAGGGTAGCGAGCAGTACTTC. Protein sequence: CASSLQGSEQYF.